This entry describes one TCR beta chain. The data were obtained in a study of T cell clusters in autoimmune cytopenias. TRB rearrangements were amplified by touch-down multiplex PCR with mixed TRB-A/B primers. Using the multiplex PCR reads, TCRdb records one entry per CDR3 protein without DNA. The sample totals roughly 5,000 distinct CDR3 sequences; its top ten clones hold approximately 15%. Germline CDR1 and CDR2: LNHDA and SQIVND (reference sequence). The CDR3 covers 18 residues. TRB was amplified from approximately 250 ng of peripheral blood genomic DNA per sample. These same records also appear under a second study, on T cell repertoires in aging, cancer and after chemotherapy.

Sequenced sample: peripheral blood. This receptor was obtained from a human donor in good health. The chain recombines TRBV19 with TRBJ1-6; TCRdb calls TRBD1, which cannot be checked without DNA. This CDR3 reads CASSIENFPDRENSPLHF.